A selection of T cell receptor beta chains follows, all from one sample in a study of blood T cell repertoires in COVID-19. Using immunoSEQ multiplex PCR, the repertoire was profiled, and TCRdb retains in-frame clones only, with some absent. The sample has around 300,000 clones, roughly 80% seen once. What was sequenced was peripheral blood. These receptors came from a woman aged 50 to 65 who had recovered from COVID-19. Each CDR3 is given with its conserved first and last residue. D genes are given only for firm matches. The size entry is marked missing in some rows and otherwise reads once, few, many or a size class.

j_call: TRBJ1-4; d_call: TRBD1; clone_size: -; v_call: TRBV5-1; cdr3_aa: CASSLDGQGMEKLFF; cdr3_nt: TGCGCCAGCAGCTTGGACGGACAGGGAATGGAAAAACTGTTTTTT
j_call: TRBJ2-1; d_call: TRBD2; clone_size: few; v_call: TRBV10-3; cdr3_aa: CAIRPGLAGAEQFF; cdr3_nt: TGTGCCATCAGGCCGGGACTAGCGGGAGCTGAGCAGTTCTTC
j_call: TRBJ1-1; d_call: -; clone_size: few; v_call: TRBV19; cdr3_aa: CASIETGMNTEAFF; cdr3_nt: TGTGCCAGTATCGAGACAGGAATGAACACTGAAGCTTTCTTT
j_call: TRBJ2-5; d_call: TRBD2; clone_size: -; v_call: TRBV13; cdr3_aa: CASSPSSGRAPETQYF; cdr3_nt: TGTGCCAGCAGCCCTAGTAGCGGGAGGGCCCCAGAGACCCAGTACTTC
j_call: TRBJ2-7; d_call: TRBD2; clone_size: -; v_call: TRBV4-3; cdr3_aa: CASSERETYEQYF; cdr3_nt: TGCGCCAGCAGCGAGCGGGAGACCTACGAGCAGTACTTC
j_call: TRBJ1-2; d_call: -; clone_size: -; v_call: TRBV5-4; cdr3_aa: CASSPSPDTGYGYTF; cdr3_nt: TGTGCCAGCAGCCCCAGTCCTGACACAGGATATGGCTACACCTTC
j_call: TRBJ2-7; d_call: -; clone_size: -; v_call: TRBV20-1; cdr3_aa: CSATAGEQYF; cdr3_nt: TGCAGTGCTACCGCGGGGGAGCAGTACTTC
j_call: TRBJ2-1; d_call: TRBD2; clone_size: -; v_call: TRBV5-1; cdr3_aa: CASSFLSGSAGEQFF; cdr3_nt: TGCGCCAGCAGCTTCCTTAGCGGGAGTGCTGGTGAGCAGTTCTTC
j_call: TRBJ2-5; d_call: TRBD1; clone_size: -; v_call: TRBV19; cdr3_aa: CASSIDGALDRGKTQYF; cdr3_nt: TGTGCCAGTAGTATAGATGGCGCCCTCGACAGGGGCAAGACCCAGTACTTC
j_call: TRBJ2-7; d_call: TRBD2; clone_size: -; v_call: TRBV27; cdr3_aa: CASRGGLAGGKSYEQYF; cdr3_nt: TGTGCCAGCAGGGGGGGACTAGCGGGAGGGAAATCCTACGAGCAGTACTTC
j_call: TRBJ2-2; d_call: -; clone_size: -; v_call: TRBV7-3; cdr3_aa: CASNSRNTGELFF; cdr3_nt: TGTGCCAGCAATTCTCGTAACACCGGGGAGCTGTTTTTT
j_call: TRBJ2-1; d_call: -; clone_size: -; v_call: TRBV21-1; cdr3_aa: CASSITRDSYNEQFF; cdr3_nt: TGTGCCAGCAGCATTACCAGGGACTCCTACAATGAGCAGTTCTTC
j_call: TRBJ1-6; d_call: TRBD1; clone_size: -; v_call: TRBV7-2; cdr3_aa: CASSLGQQGGSYNSPLHF; cdr3_nt: TGTGCCAGCAGCTTGGGTCAACAGGGGGGCTCCTATAATTCACCCCTCCACTTT
j_call: TRBJ1-5; d_call: TRBD1; clone_size: -; v_call: TRBV10-1; cdr3_aa: CASSPDRAGQPQHF; cdr3_nt: TGCGCCAGCAGTCCAGACAGGGCAGGTCAGCCCCAGCATTTT
j_call: TRBJ2-5; d_call: -; clone_size: once; v_call: TRBV25-1; cdr3_aa: CASTEAAETQYF; cdr3_nt: TGTGCCAGTACGGAGGCCGCAGAGACCCAGTACTTC
j_call: TRBJ2-7; d_call: -; clone_size: -; v_call: TRBV4-2; cdr3_aa: CASSQSQVSYEQYF; cdr3_nt: TGTGCCAGCAGCCAATCACAGGTCTCCTACGAGCAGTACTTC
j_call: TRBJ1-6; d_call: -; clone_size: -; v_call: TRBV10-2; cdr3_aa: CASTMTVSSPLHF; cdr3_nt: TGCGCCAGCACTATGACAGTGAGTTCACCCCTCCACTTT
j_call: TRBJ1-6; d_call: TRBD1; clone_size: many; v_call: TRBV5-1; cdr3_aa: CASSLGAGGSPLHF; cdr3_nt: TGCGCCAGCAGCTTGGGCGCAGGGGGTTCACCCCTCCACTTT
j_call: TRBJ1-4; d_call: -; clone_size: few; v_call: TRBV28; cdr3_aa: CASRDNNEKLFF; cdr3_nt: TGTGCCAGCCGGGACAATAATGAAAAACTGTTTTTT
j_call: TRBJ2-7; d_call: -; clone_size: few; v_call: TRBV7-9; cdr3_aa: CASSLVAGRGSYEQYF; cdr3_nt: TGTGCCAGCAGCTTAGTTGCGGGCCGTGGCTCCTACGAGCAGTACTTC
j_call: TRBJ1-3; d_call: TRBD1; clone_size: -; v_call: TRBV28; cdr3_aa: CASSSDRGRAGNTIYF; cdr3_nt: TGTGCCAGCAGTAGTGACAGGGGGCGAGCTGGAAACACCATATATTTT
j_call: TRBJ2-1; d_call: TRBD2; clone_size: -; v_call: TRBV2; cdr3_aa: CASSEGWGLAEEFF; cdr3_nt: TGTGCCAGCAGTGAAGGATGGGGACTAGCGGAGGAGTTCTTC
j_call: TRBJ1-2; d_call: -; clone_size: -; v_call: TRBV28; cdr3_aa: CASSSGQSYGYTF; cdr3_nt: TGTGCCAGCAGTTCCGGACAGAGCTATGGCTACACCTTC
j_call: TRBJ1-1; d_call: -; clone_size: few; v_call: TRBV7-3; cdr3_aa: CASSLTGGRAFF; cdr3_nt: TGTGCCAGCAGCTTAACGGGGGGTAGAGCTTTCTTT
j_call: TRBJ2-7; d_call: -; clone_size: -; v_call: TRBV27; cdr3_aa: CASSFFGQREYF; cdr3_nt: TGTGCCAGCAGTTTCTTCGGCCAGCGGGAGTACTTC
j_call: TRBJ2-7; d_call: TRBD1; clone_size: -; v_call: TRBV7-3; cdr3_aa: CASSLRPGGEYEQYF; cdr3_nt: TGTGCCAGCAGCTTAAGGCCAGGGGGAGAGTACGAGCAGTACTTC
j_call: TRBJ2-1; d_call: TRBD1; clone_size: -; v_call: TRBV5-5; cdr3_aa: CASSSTGQGYNEQFF; cdr3_nt: TGTGCCAGCAGCTCGACCGGACAGGGGTACAATGAGCAGTTCTTC
j_call: TRBJ2-1; d_call: -; clone_size: once; v_call: TRBV3-1/TRBV3-2; cdr3_aa: CASSQGFVTNEQFF; cdr3_nt: TGTGCCAGCAGCCAAGGGTTCGTTACAAATGAGCAGTTCTTC
j_call: TRBJ1-1; d_call: TRBD1; clone_size: few; v_call: TRBV4-1; cdr3_aa: CASSPQGAGNTEAFF; cdr3_nt: TGCGCCAGCAGCCCCCAGGGGGCTGGGAACACTGAAGCTTTCTTT
j_call: TRBJ1-5; d_call: -; clone_size: -; v_call: TRBV19; cdr3_aa: CASTVVLESNQPQHF; cdr3_nt: TGTGCCAGTACCGTCGTCCTGGAGAGCAATCAGCCCCAGCATTTT
j_call: TRBJ1-1; d_call: -; clone_size: -; v_call: TRBV3-1/TRBV3-2; cdr3_aa: CASSHGQGSTEAFF; cdr3_nt: TGTGCCAGCAGCCATGGGCAGGGCTCCACTGAAGCTTTCTTT
j_call: TRBJ2-5; d_call: TRBD2; clone_size: -; v_call: TRBV28; cdr3_aa: CASSSPGGEETQYF; cdr3_nt: TGTGCCAGCAGCTCCCCGGGAGGGGAAGAGACCCAGTACTTC
j_call: TRBJ2-3; d_call: TRBD2; clone_size: once; v_call: TRBV29-1; cdr3_aa: CSVESGGTDTQYF; cdr3_nt: TGCAGCGTTGAAAGCGGGGGGACAGATACGCAGTATTTT
j_call: TRBJ2-3; d_call: -; clone_size: -; v_call: TRBV15; cdr3_aa: CATSRVPAAWPGTDTQYF; cdr3_nt: TGTGCCACCAGCAGAGTGCCGGCCGCCTGGCCAGGGACAGATACGCAGTATTTT
j_call: TRBJ2-1; d_call: TRBD2; clone_size: -; v_call: TRBV6-4; cdr3_aa: CASSPLAGGNNEQFF; cdr3_nt: TGTGCCAGCAGCCCCTTAGCGGGGGGCAACAATGAGCAGTTCTTC
j_call: TRBJ1-2; d_call: TRBD1; clone_size: -; v_call: TRBV29-1; cdr3_aa: CSHGTGQYGYTF; cdr3_nt: TGCAGCCACGGGACAGGACAGTATGGCTACACCTTC
j_call: TRBJ1-1; d_call: -; clone_size: -; v_call: TRBV2; cdr3_aa: CASSITDMNTEAFF; cdr3_nt: TGTGCCAGCAGTATTACAGACATGAACACTGAAGCTTTCTTT
j_call: TRBJ2-4; d_call: -; clone_size: -; v_call: TRBV5-8; cdr3_aa: CASSPQRWRDKNIQYF; cdr3_nt: TGTGCCAGCAGCCCTCAACGGTGGCGGGACAAAAACATTCAGTACTTC
j_call: TRBJ2-1; d_call: TRBD2; clone_size: -; v_call: TRBV10-3; cdr3_aa: CAIRISGSGGYNEQFF; cdr3_nt: TGTGCCATCAGGATTAGCGGGAGTGGGGGCTACAATGAGCAGTTCTTC
j_call: TRBJ2-1; d_call: -; clone_size: -; v_call: TRBV24-1; cdr3_aa: CATSVSTSNEQFF; cdr3_nt: TGTGCCACCAGTGTTTCGACTAGCAATGAGCAGTTCTTC
j_call: TRBJ2-5; d_call: -; clone_size: -; v_call: TRBV5-5; cdr3_aa: CASSPGGTQYF; cdr3_nt: TGTGCCAGCAGCCCCGGTGGGACCCAGTACTTC
j_call: TRBJ1-2; d_call: TRBD1; clone_size: -; v_call: TRBV4-2; cdr3_aa: CASSLRDRSEKHGYTF; cdr3_nt: TGTGCCAGCAGCCTCCGGGACAGGAGCGAAAAGCATGGCTACACCTTC
j_call: TRBJ2-3; d_call: -; clone_size: once; v_call: TRBV3-1/TRBV3-2; cdr3_aa: CASSRLRADTQYF; cdr3_nt: TGTGCCAGCAGCCGACTAAGGGCAGATACGCAGTATTTT
j_call: TRBJ2-3; d_call: TRBD2; clone_size: -; v_call: TRBV10-1; cdr3_aa: CASGIAGGITDTQYF; cdr3_nt: TGCGCCAGCGGGATAGCGGGAGGGATCACAGATACGCAGTATTTT
j_call: TRBJ2-1; d_call: TRBD2; clone_size: -; v_call: TRBV7-9; cdr3_aa: CASSHGLAGLSSYNEQFF; cdr3_nt: TGTGCCAGCAGCCACGGACTAGCGGGATTAAGCTCCTACAATGAGCAGTTCTTC
j_call: TRBJ2-3; d_call: TRBD1; clone_size: -; v_call: TRBV5-8; cdr3_aa: CASSLGQGAPDTQYF; cdr3_nt: TGTGCCAGCAGCCTGGGACAGGGGGCGCCGGATACGCAGTATTTT
j_call: TRBJ2-5; d_call: -; clone_size: -; v_call: TRBV7-2; cdr3_aa: CASSLSITARETQYF; cdr3_nt: TGTGCCAGCAGCTTAAGTATCACAGCACGGGAGACCCAGTACTTC
j_call: TRBJ2-2; d_call: -; clone_size: -; v_call: TRBV18; cdr3_aa: CASSPPQTGELFF; cdr3_nt: TGTGCCAGCTCACCTCCCCAGACAGGGGAGCTGTTTTTT
j_call: TRBJ2-6; d_call: -; clone_size: -; v_call: TRBV6-5; cdr3_aa: CASSPDRSGANVLTF; cdr3_nt: TGTGCCAGCAGTCCCGATCGGTCTGGGGCCAACGTCCTGACTTTC
j_call: TRBJ2-7; d_call: -; clone_size: few; v_call: TRBV11-2; cdr3_aa: CASSLAGRLREQYF; cdr3_nt: TGTGCCAGCAGCTTAGCGGGGAGGCTCCGGGAGCAGTACTTC